One and the same sample provided the 12 T cell receptor beta chains below, sequenced in a study of blood T cell repertoires in COVID-19. Produced via immunoSEQ multiplex PCR; TCRdb's table is partial and in-frame only. This repertoire shows more than 120,000 clones, around 82% found once; its top ten account for approximately 4%. Sequencing input: PBMCs or T cells enriched from blood (not recorded which). Receptor source: a man between 50 and 59 years old in a cohort exposed to, infected with or recovered from COVID-19 (not recorded which).

The rearrangement joins TRBV15 to TRBJ1-6; D gene unclear. This CDR3 has 13 amino acids. V lost 3 bases to trimming and J lost 6 bases, with 6 bases between them. CDR1 and CDR2 from the germline V gene are LNHNV and YYDKDF (reference sequence). CDR3 amino acids: CATSRGRNSPLHF. The CDR3 nucleotides read TGTGCCACCAGCAGGGGCCGTAATTCACCCCTCCACTTT.

V usage is TRBV11-2 and J usage is TRBJ1-2; TRBD1 is a possible D gene (6 bases). Germline loops: CDR1 SGHAT, CDR2 FQNNGV. Between the trimmed V and J ends, which lost 3 bases and 2 bases, there was a span of 10 bases. The CDR3 loop spans 14 amino acids. The CDR3 here is CASSFRDTNYGYTF. The CDR3 region has the DNA TGTGCCAGCAGCTTCAGGGACACCAACTATGGCTACACCTTC.

This chain connects TRBV28 to TRBJ1-2; D remains ambiguous. V was pared by 6 bases and J by 8 bases, with 19 bases between. Germline loops: CDR1 MDHEN, CDR2 SYDVKM. The CDR3 sequence is 14 residues long. DNA of the CDR3: TGTGCCAGCAGCCCCAGGTTGGCGGGAGCAGGCTACACCTTC. The encoded protein is CASSPRLAGAGYTF.

V and J are TRBV7-9 and TRBJ2-1; 7 bases map to TRBD1. J was trimmed by 4 bases and V by 4 bases; bases with no gene match: 4. Germline assignment: CDR1 SEHNR and CDR2 FQNEAQ (reference sequence). This CDR3 is 14 amino acids long. Here the CDR3 reads CASSSTGKYNEQFF. In DNA form, the CDR3 reads TGTGCCAGCAGCTCGACAGGGAAATACAATGAGCAGTTCTTC.

V usage is TRBV7-3 and J usage is TRBJ1-4; 8 nucleotides agree with TRBD1. Looked up from germline, CDR1 is SGHTA and CDR2 is FQGTGA. The trim removed 5 bases at V and 0 bases at J, leaving 14 bases unmatched. The CDR3 spans 19 residues. The CDR3 nucleotides are TGTGCCAGCAGCCTAGGCCGGGACAGGACCTCTGCAACTAATGAAAAACTGTTTTTT. Translated: CASSLGRDRTSATNEKLFF.

The rearrangement joins TRBV9 to TRBJ2-1; D is possibly TRBD2 (6 bases). Trimming removed 4 bases from V and 7 bases from J, with 18 bases in between. CDR3 size: 15 residues. The V gene's germline CDR1 is SGDLS and CDR2 YYNGEE. The DNA for the CDR3 is TGTGCCAGCAGCCCTACCCCGGGAGCAGGGAATGAGCAGTTCTTC. Translating gives CASSPTPGAGNEQFF.

J is TRBJ1-5 and V is TRBV5-6; possibly TRBD1 for D (6 bases). The CDR3 runs to 14 residues. The ends were cut back, 1 base at V and 6 bases at J, with 11 bases in the middle. The V gene's germline CDR1 is SGHDT and CDR2 YYEEEE. The CDR3 reads CASSLLQGTQPQHF. For the CDR3, the DNA is TGTGCCAGCAGCTTGCTACAGGGAACTCAGCCCCAGCATTTT.

The chain has TRBV16 and TRBJ1-1; 7 positions agree with TRBD1. J lost 5 bases, V lost 0 bases, and 12 bases had no gene match. This CDR3 contains 17 residues. CDR1 and CDR2 (germline): KGHSY, FQNENV. CDR3: CASSQSGRGGAGTEAFF. CDR3 DNA: TGTGCCAGCAGCCAATCGGGAAGAGGGGGCGCGGGGACTGAAGCTTTCTTT. Full variable domain (missing parts from reference TRBV16 and TRBJ1-1): GEEVAQTPKHLVRGEGQKAKLYCAPIKGHSYVFWYQQVLKNEFKFLISFQNENVFDETGMPKERFSAKCLPNSPCSLEIQATKLEDSAVYFCASSQSGRGGAGTEAFFGQGTRLTVV.

This clone was seen only a few times. V gene TRBV19 combines with J gene TRBJ2-2; 7 bases are shared with TRBD1. V was clipped by 9 bases and J by 0 bases; unmatched bases: 1. The CDR3 has 13 residues. Germline V gene sequence: CDR1 LNHDA, CDR2 SQIVND (reference sequence). The CDR3 DNA reads as TGTGCCAGCGGACAGGCGAACACCGGGGAGCTGTTTTTT. It yields the protein CASGQANTGELFF.

V and J are TRBV7-9 and TRBJ1-2; perhaps TRBD1 as D (6 bases). V was pared by 2 bases and J by 4 bases, with 11 bases between. The germline V gene has CDR1 SEHNR and CDR2 FQNEAQ (reference sequence). This CDR3 comprises 14 residues. The CDR3 DNA reads as TGTGCCAGCAGCTTATCAGGGGCGGGCTATGGCTACACCTTC. It specifies CASSLSGAGYGYTF.

The chain combines TRBV11-2 with TRBJ2-5; 9 bases align to TRBD1. Germline values: CDR1 SGHAT, CDR2 FQNNGV. The CDR3 is 15 residues long. The V and J ends lost 4 bases and 5 bases, in that order; junction bases with no gene match: 8. For the CDR3, the DNA is TGTGCCAGCAGCTACGAGGGACAGGGTTGGGAGACCCAGTACTTC. Protein product: CASSYEGQGWETQYF.

The chain links TRBV9 to TRBJ2-2; a possible D gene is TRBD1 (5 bases). Between the trimmed V and J ends, which lost 0 bases and 5 bases, there was a span of 8 bases. Germline lookup yields CDR1 SGDLS and CDR2 YYNGEE. The CDR3 is made up of 14 amino acids. This CDR3 is CASSVGAGTGELFF. The CDR3 nucleotides read TGTGCCAGCAGCGTAGGGGCAGGGACCGGGGAGCTGTTTTTT. The full variable domain, its missing parts supplied by reference TRBV9 and TRBJ2-2, is DSGVTQTPKHLITATGQRVTLRCSPRSGDLSVYWYQQSLDQGLQFLIQYYNGEERAKGNILERFSAQQFPDLHSELNLSSLELGDSALYFCASSVGAGTGELFFGEGSRLTVL.